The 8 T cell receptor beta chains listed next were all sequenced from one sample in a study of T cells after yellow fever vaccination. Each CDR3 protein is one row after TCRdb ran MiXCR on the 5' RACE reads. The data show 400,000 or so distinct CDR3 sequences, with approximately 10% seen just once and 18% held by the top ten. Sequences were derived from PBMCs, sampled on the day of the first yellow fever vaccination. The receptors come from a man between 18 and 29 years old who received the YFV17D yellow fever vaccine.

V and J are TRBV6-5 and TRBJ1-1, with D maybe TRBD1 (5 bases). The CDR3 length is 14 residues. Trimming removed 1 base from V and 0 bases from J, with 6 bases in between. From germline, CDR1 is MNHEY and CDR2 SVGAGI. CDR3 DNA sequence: TGTGCCAGCAGTTACTACAGGATGAACACTGAAGCTTTCTTT. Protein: CASSYYRMNTEAFF.

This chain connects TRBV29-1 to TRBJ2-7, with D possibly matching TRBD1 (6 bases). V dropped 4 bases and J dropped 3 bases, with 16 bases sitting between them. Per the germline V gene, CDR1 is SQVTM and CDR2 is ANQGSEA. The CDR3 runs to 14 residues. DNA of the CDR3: TGCAGCGTTGGTTCAGGGGAAAAATACTACGAGCAGTACTTC. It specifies CSVGSGEKYYEQYF.

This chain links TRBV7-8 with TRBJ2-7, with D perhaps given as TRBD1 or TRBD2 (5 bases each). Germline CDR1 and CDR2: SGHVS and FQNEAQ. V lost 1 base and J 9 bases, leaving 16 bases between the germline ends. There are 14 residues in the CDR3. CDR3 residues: CASSLEIRGLAQYV. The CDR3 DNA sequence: TGTGCCAGCAGCTTAGAAATTCGGGGCTTGGCGCAGTACGTC.

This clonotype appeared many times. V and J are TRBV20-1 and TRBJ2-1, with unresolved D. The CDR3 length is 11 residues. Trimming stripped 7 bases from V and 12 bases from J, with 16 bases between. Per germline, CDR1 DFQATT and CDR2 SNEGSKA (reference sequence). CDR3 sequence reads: CSEAYDKGQFF. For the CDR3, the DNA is TGCAGTGAGGCCTACGACAAGGGGCAGTTCTTC.

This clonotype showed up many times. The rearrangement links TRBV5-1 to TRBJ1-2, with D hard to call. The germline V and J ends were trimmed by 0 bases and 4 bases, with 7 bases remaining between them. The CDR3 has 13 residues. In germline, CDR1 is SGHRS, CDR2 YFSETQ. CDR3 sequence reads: CASSLVLAYGYTF. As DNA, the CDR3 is TGCGCCAGCAGCTTGGTGTTAGCCTATGGCTACACCTTC.

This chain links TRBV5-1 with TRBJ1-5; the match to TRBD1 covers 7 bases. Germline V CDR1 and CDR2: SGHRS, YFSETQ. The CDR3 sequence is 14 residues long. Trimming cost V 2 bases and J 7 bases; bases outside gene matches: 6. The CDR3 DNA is TGCGCCAGCAGCTTCACAGGGGAGGGCCAGCCCCAGCATTTT. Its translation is CASSFTGEGQPQHF.

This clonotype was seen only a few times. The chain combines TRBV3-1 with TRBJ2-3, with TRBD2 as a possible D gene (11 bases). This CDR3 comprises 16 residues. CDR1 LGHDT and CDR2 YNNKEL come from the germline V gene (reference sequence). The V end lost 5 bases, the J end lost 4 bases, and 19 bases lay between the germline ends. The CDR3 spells CASSSTSGTGADTQYF. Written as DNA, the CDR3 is TGTGCCAGCAGCTCGACTAGCGGGACAGGGGCAGATACGCAGTATTTT.

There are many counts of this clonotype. DNA of the CDR3: TGCGCCAGCAGCGAGAGCGGGGGGCCTGGTACGCAGTATTTT. Translated: CASSESGGPGTQYF. The genes are TRBV5-1 and TRBJ2-3, with TRBD2 matching 9 bases. The CDR3 runs 14 residues. V lost 4 bases to trimming and J lost 8 bases; unmatched junction nucleotides: 8. The V gene's germline CDR1 is SGHRS and CDR2 YFSETQ.